A selection of T cell receptor beta chains follows, all from one sample in a study of control samples from healthy donors and cancer patients. Assay used: immunoSEQ multiplex PCR; TCRdb lists only in-frame clones, some missing. The data contain fewer than 70,000 clones, around 84% of them singletons. What was sequenced was PBMCs. Source of these receptors: a woman aged 45 to 65 with lung cancer. The CDR3 runs from the conserved cysteine through the conserved F or W. D genes are given only for firm matches. Where a row states a size, it is once, few, many or the class of an expanded clone; other rows omit it.

NA	TRBV27	TRBJ2-2	once	TGTGCCAGCAGTTTCGTTGTGGGGGGGGAGCTGTTTTTT	CASSFVVGGELFF
TRBD1	TRBV2	TRBJ1-1	NA	TGTGCCAGCGGAGGACAGGGAGACACTGAAGCTTTCTTT	CASGGQGDTEAFF
NA	TRBV5-1	TRBJ2-5	NA	TGCGCCAGCAGCTTCGGCCTTGGAGAGACCCAGTACTTC	CASSFGLGETQYF
NA	TRBV6-6	TRBJ2-7	NA	TGTGCCAGCAGGGAGGGGGCTTACGAGCAGTACTTC	CASREGAYEQYF
NA	TRBV10-2	TRBJ1-5	NA	TGCGCCAGCAGCGTCGCAAGCAATCAGCCCCAGCATTTT	CASSVASNQPQHF
NA	TRBV4-1	TRBJ1-1	few	TGCGCCAGCAGCCACGGAAGGAACACTGAAGCTTTCTTT	CASSHGRNTEAFF
NA	TRBV7-8	TRBJ2-5	NA	TGTGCCAGCAGCTTAGGGTCTACTGGGAAGACCCAGTACTTC	CASSLGSTGKTQYF
TRBD2	TRBV7-8	TRBJ2-1	NA	TGTGCCAGCAGCGGTAGCGGGGGGTTCTACAATGAGCAATTCTTC	CASSGSGGFYNEQFF
NA	TRBV6-6	TRBJ2-3	NA	TGTGCCACCACCGGGGAGTACACAGATACGCAGTATTTT	CATTGEYTDTQYF
NA	TRBV5-1	TRBJ1-4	NA	TGCGCCAGCAGCTTGACCAGGGTGGATGAAAAACTGTTTTTT	CASSLTRVDEKLFF
NA	TRBV9	TRBJ1-5	NA	TGTGCCAGCAGCGTAGGAGAGGGCAGCAATCAGCCCCAGCATTTT	CASSVGEGSNQPQHF
NA	TRBV7-9	TRBJ1-3	NA	TGTGCCAGCAGCCGTACGACCGGACTCTCTGGAAACACCATATATTTT	CASSRTTGLSGNTIYF
NA	TRBV7-2	TRBJ1-1	NA	TGTGCCAGCAGCTCAGCCTGGGGCACTGAAGCTTTCTTT	CASSSAWGTEAFF
NA	TRBV6-6	TRBJ2-1	NA	TGTGCCAGCAGTTACCTGGACAATGAGCAGTTCTTC	CASSYLDNEQFF
NA	TRBV18	TRBJ1-1	NA	TGTGCCAGCTCACCACCAACATGGGGTGACACTGAAGCTTTCTTT	CASSPPTWGDTEAFF
NA	TRBV6-1	TRBJ1-2	NA	TGTGCCTTACACTTTGACTTTCCTAACTATGGCTACACCTTC	CALHFDFPNYGYTF
NA	TRBV30	TRBJ1-2	NA	TGTGCCTGGACTAGGGGGTCCTATGGCTACACCTTC	CAWTRGSYGYTF
NA	TRBV28	TRBJ2-7	NA	TGTGCCAGCAGTTCGGGACCCTACGAGCAGTACTTC	CASSSGPYEQYF
NA	TRBV7-8	TRBJ1-1	NA	TGTGCCAGCAGCTCCCGGACAAACACTGAAGCTTTCTTT	CASSSRTNTEAFF
NA	TRBV6-5	TRBJ1-2	NA	TGTGCCAGCAGTTACAGGGACGGGGGTTATGGCTACACCTTC	CASSYRDGGYGYTF
NA	TRBV27	TRBJ2-6	NA	TGTGCCAGCAGCTGGGGGGCAGGTTCACTCTCTGGGGCCAACGTCCTGACTTTC	CASSWGAGSLSGANVLTF
NA	TRBV7-3	TRBJ2-7	NA	TGTGCCAGCAGCTTAGAGGCAGGGGGGACCTACGAGCAGTACTTC	CASSLEAGGTYEQYF
NA	TRBV30	TRBJ1-2	NA	TGTGCCTGGAGTGTACTCAGCTATGGCTACACCTTC	CAWSVLSYGYTF
NA	TRBV7-9	TRBJ2-3	NA	TGTGCCAGCAGCTTCCCAGATACGCAGTATTTT	CASSFPDTQYF
NA	TRBV14	TRBJ1-3	NA	TGTGCCAGCAGCCAAGATTCATGGGACATTGGAAACACCATATATTTT	CASSQDSWDIGNTIYF
TRBD1	TRBV6-1	TRBJ1-2	NA	TGTGCCAGCAGTGAAAAGGGGGCTCGTGGCTACACCTTC	CASSEKGARGYTF
NA	TRBV5-1	TRBJ2-2	NA	TGCGCCAGCAGCTTTCAGGGACGAAGCACCGGGGAGCTGTTTTTT	CASSFQGRSTGELFF
NA	TRBV24-1	TRBJ2-2	NA	TGTGCCACCACCAGGGGGAACACCGGGGAGCTGTTTTTT	CATTRGNTGELFF
TRBD1	TRBV14	TRBJ1-4	NA	TGTGCCAGCAGCCAGCGGACAGGGGGCCTGATTAATGAAAAACTGTTTTTT	CASSQRTGGLINEKLFF
TRBD1	TRBV7-8	TRBJ1-1	NA	TGTGCCAGCAGCTCTGGACAGGGTCGGTTTGGGGCTGAAGCTTTCTTT	CASSSGQGRFGAEAFF
NA	TRBV12-3/TRBV12-4	TRBJ1-2	NA	TGTGCCAGCAGACGGGACCTCTATGGCTACACCTTC	CASRRDLYGYTF
NA	TRBV5-1	TRBJ1-2	NA	TGCGCCAGCAGCCAAGGACTTCGGGGCTCCATGGGTAACTATGGCTACACCTTC	CASSQGLRGSMGNYGYTF
NA	TRBV5-4	TRBJ1-4	NA	TGTGCCAGCAGCTTGGCCGTGGACTCTAGGGAAAAACTGTTTTTT	CASSLAVDSREKLFF
NA	TRBV6-6	TRBJ1-5	few	TGTGCCAGCAATAAGGGGAATCAGCCCCAGCATTTT	CASNKGNQPQHF
TRBD1	TRBV4-3	TRBJ1-5	few	TGCGCCAGCAGCCAAACCACAGGGGGGGGCGTGGCCCAGCATTTT	CASSQTTGGGVAQHF
NA	TRBV6-2/TRBV6-3	TRBJ1-5	NA	TGTGCCAGCAGTCCCCCGGGACAAGGAGTCGCCCAGCATTTT	CASSPPGQGVAQHF
NA	TRBV6-2/TRBV6-3	TRBJ1-2	few	TGTGCCAGCAGTTACAGCCAGACTTATGGCTACACCTTC	CASSYSQTYGYTF
NA	TRBV14	TRBJ1-2	NA	TGTGCCAGCAGCCTCCGAGAGGGGGTCGATGGCTACACCTTC	CASSLREGVDGYTF
NA	TRBV12-5	TRBJ1-1	NA	TGTGCTAGTGGTTTGACAGGGAAGAACACTGAAGCTTTCTTT	CASGLTGKNTEAFF
NA	TRBV7-2	TRBJ1-2	NA	TGTGCCAGCAGCTTAGCAGGCGGTGTCCATGGCTACACCTTC	CASSLAGGVHGYTF
NA	TRBV4-2	TRBJ1-6	NA	TGTGCCAGCAGCCACCCACCCTATCCAGGGACCTATAATTCACCCCTCCACTTT	CASSHPPYPGTYNSPLHF
NA	TRBV5-1	TRBJ2-7	once	TGCGCCAGCAGCTTGGGCCGGACTACCTACGAGCAGTACTTC	CASSLGRTTYEQYF
TRBD1	TRBV5-4	TRBJ1-1	NA	TGTGCCAGCGCATCGGGACAGGGGGCTTTCGACACTGAAGCTTTCTTT	CASASGQGAFDTEAFF
NA	TRBV19	TRBJ2-5	NA	TGTGCCAGTAGTATAGGAGGACTAGGGGGACATATCCAGTACTTC	CASSIGGLGGHIQYF
NA	TRBV6-6	TRBJ2-1	NA	TGTGCCAGCAGTTACCCTGGTGAGCAGTTCTTC	CASSYPGEQFF
NA	TRBV6-5	TRBJ1-2	once	TGTGCCAGCAGTCCCGGACTGATTAACTATGGCTACACCTTC	CASSPGLINYGYTF
NA	TRBV18	TRBJ1-1	NA	TGTGCCAGCTCACCATACGGGACGGGGAACACTGAAGCTTTCTTT	CASSPYGTGNTEAFF
NA	TRBV6-6	TRBJ2-2	NA	TGTGCCAGCAGTAAAGGGGACCACACCGGGGAGCTGTTTTTT	CASSKGDHTGELFF
TRBD1	TRBV7-9	TRBJ1-1	many	TGTGCCAGCAGTCGACAGGGGTCGACTGAAGCTTTCTTT	CASSRQGSTEAFF
TRBD2	TRBV11-2	TRBJ2-3	NA	TGTGCCAGCAGACAAGCGGGGTTCACAGATACGCAGTATTTT	CASRQAGFTDTQYF
NA	TRBV2	TRBJ1-2	NA	TGTGCCAGCAGTGAAGACCAGGGAGGCTACACCTTC	CASSEDQGGYTF
TRBD1	TRBV5-1	TRBJ1-6	once	TGCGCCAGCAGCCCCCGGACAGGGGATAATTCACCCCTCCACTTT	CASSPRTGDNSPLHF
TRBD2	TRBV28	TRBJ2-1	NA	TGTGCCAGCATGAGCGGGGCCATCTCCTACAATGAGCAGTTCTTC	CASMSGAISYNEQFF